The present TCR beta chain was sequenced within a study of HIV-infected children after antiretroviral therapy interruption. Study summary: Median age was 9.5 years (interruption) and about 8 years (continuous). Most participating children were previously exposed to EBV and CMV. Samples from the continuous-treatment group were taken at weeks 0, 48 and 150.

Treatment defined: PENTA 11 planned treatment interruption arm or continuous ART arm. Naive CD4+ CD45RA+ CD45RO- T cells were FACS-sorted from thawed PBMCs. Unique molecular identifiers were included in an RNA-based 3' RACE TCR library. TCRdb ran MiXCR on the 3' RACE reads and lists one entry per CDR3 protein. The sample yields roughly 16,000 distinct CDR3 sequences, roughly 3.4% seen once. CDR1 is LGHDT and CDR2 is YNNKEL in the germline V gene (reference sequence). The J segment lost 5 bases and the V segment lost 1 base, leaving 10 bases of the junction unmatched. The CDR3 sequence is 18 residues long.

The receptor's source is a child aged 2 to 17 with HIV. The V call is TRBV3-1, the J call TRBJ2-3, with 12 nucleotides matching TRBD2. The material sequenced was CD45RA+ CD4+ T cells from PBMCs, taken from a donor given antiretroviral therapy, either interrupted or continuous. As to subset: naive CD4+ CD45RA+ CD45RO- T cells. This CDR3 is CASSQGDLLAGGRDTQYF. As DNA, the CDR3 is TGTGCCAGCAGCCAAGGTGACCTTCTAGCGGGGGGGCGAGATACGCAGTATTTT.